This paragraph reports one T cell receptor (beta chain). Antigen unknown. Germline trimming cut 2 bases from V and 2 bases from J; bases unmatched to any gene: 8. This CDR3 contains 16 residues. Germline V gene lookup returns CDR1 SGHTA and CDR2 FQGNSA. This entry comes from a study of beta chain features in type 1 diabetes. What was sequenced were expressed TCRB transcripts, since all of the isolated RNA had been reverse transcribed. The average read count of naive, central memory and regulatory T cell samples was about 3.57 million. Generated by immunoSEQ multiplex PCR, the TCRdb table keeps only in-frame clones and is missing some. The sample records approximately 470,000 clones, approximately 31% being singletons. Study-level findings and limits: At VDJ recombination sites, type 1 diabetes patients had fewer insertions and more deleted nucleotides.

The source is a man younger than 35 in good health. Source material: naive CD4+ T cells from blood. V gene TRBV7-2 combines with J gene TRBJ2-7, with 8 bases lining up with TRBD2. CDR3 amino acids: CASSLRLAGNPYEQYF. In nucleotides, the CDR3 is TGTGCCAGCAGCTTACGGCTAGCGGGTAACCCCTACGAGCAGTACTTC.